This entry lists 20 T cell receptor beta chains sequenced from one sample in a study of blood T cell repertoires in COVID-19. The data were produced by immunoSEQ multiplex PCR, yet TCRdb's version contains in-frame clones alone and is incomplete. Of tens of thousands of clones listed, approximately 88% are singletons. Sequenced sample: peripheral blood. The source is a human donor in a cohort sampled during active COVID-19.

The rearrangement links TRBV2 to TRBJ2-5; D is possibly TRBD2 (5 bases). Germline V gives CDR1 SNHLY, CDR2 FYNNEI. Trimming left V 5 bases short and J 1 base short, with 14 bases between. This CDR3 is built from 15 residues. In nucleotides, the CDR3 is TGTGCCAGCAGTTCCGCGGAGGTTCTCCAAGAGACCCAGTACTTC. Amino acid sequence: CASSSAEVLQETQYF.

The rearrangement links TRBV27 to TRBJ2-2; possible D gene TRBD2, 6 bases. The CDR3 is 15 amino acids. Per germline, CDR1 MNHEY and CDR2 SMNVEV (reference sequence). V shed 6 bases and J shed 7 bases, with 18 bases lying between them. CDR3 bases: TGTGCCAGCAGCCTTATCTCGGGGGTCGGCGGGGAGCTGTTTTTT. This translates into CASSLISGVGGELFF.

The chain recombines TRBV5-4 with TRBJ2-7; a weak D match, TRBD1 (6 bases). The CDR3 is 13 amino acids. The V end lost 4 bases, the J end lost 0 bases, and 8 bases lay between the germline ends. The V gene's germline CDR1 is SGHNT and CDR2 YYREEE (reference sequence). CDR3 in amino acids: CASSRDTSYEQYF. Written as DNA, the CDR3 is TGTGCCAGCAGCAGGGACACCTCCTACGAGCAGTACTTC.

In this sample, this clone turned up once. The gene calls are TRBV6-5 and TRBJ2-7, with 8 bases lining up with TRBD1. The trim removed 5 bases at V and 9 bases at J, leaving 15 bases unmatched. This CDR3 spans 15 amino acids. CDR1 is MNHEY and CDR2 is SVGAGI in the germline V gene. The CDR3 DNA follows: TGTGCCAGCAGTCACCGGGACAGGTTTCCTATCGGGCAGTACTTC. Translating it yields CASSHRDRFPIGQYF.

The chain couples TRBV9 to TRBJ1-3, with D perhaps TRBD1 (6 bases). CDR3 length: 15 amino acids. V lost 3 bases and J 4 bases, leaving 14 bases between the germline ends. CDR1 SGDLS and CDR2 YYNGEE come from the germline V gene. Here the CDR3 reads CASSDRASRGNTIYF. Written as DNA, the CDR3 is TGTGCCAGCAGCGACAGGGCCTCGAGAGGAAACACCATATATTTT. The full variable domain, completed using reference TRBV9 and TRBJ1-3, is DSGVTQTPKHLITATGQRVTLRCSPRSGDLSVYWYQQSLDQGLQFLIQYYNGEERAKGNILERFSAQQFPDLHSELNLSSLELGDSALYFCASSDRASRGNTIYFGEGSWLTVV.

The chain recombines TRBV6-6 with TRBJ1-2; no definite D call. Germline CDR1 is MNHNY and CDR2 is SVGAGI (reference sequence). Trimming took 0 bases from V and 5 from J, leaving 13 bases between them. The CDR3 is 15 residues long. The DNA of the CDR3 is TGTGCCAGCAGTTACTCGGGCAGCGGCACGTATGGCTACACCTTC. It encodes CASSYSGSGTYGYTF.

The genes are TRBV7-2 and TRBJ2-3, with 8 bases matching TRBD2. After removal of 1 base from V and 3 bases from J, the junction contained 9 bases not matched to a gene. Germline lookup yields CDR1 SGHTA and CDR2 FQGNSA. There are 17 residues in the CDR3. CDR3 in DNA: TGTGCCAGCAGCTTAGGTTGGAGCGGGAGTAGTACAGATACGCAGTATTTT. Protein sequence: CASSLGWSGSSTDTQYF.

This chain links TRBV12-5 with TRBJ1-4, with 7 bases lining up with TRBD1. Germline V CDR1 and CDR2: LGHNT, FRNRAP. This CDR3 contains 18 residues. V was pared by 8 bases and J by 7 bases, with 22 bases of the junction left unmatched. The CDR3 here is CASKGNRRRDSRFEKLFF. The DNA of the CDR3 is TGTGCTAGTAAAGGGAACCGAAGGAGGGACAGCAGATTTGAAAAACTGTTTTTT.

The chain joins TRBV28 to TRBJ2-7, with 9 bases matching TRBD1. Trimming removed 6 bases from V and 6 bases from J; junction bases left unmatched: 9. Germline V gene data show CDR1 as MDHEN and CDR2 as SYDVKM. This CDR3 contains 14 residues. DNA of the CDR3: TGTGCCAGCAGGGTGACAGGGGGTTCTATCGAGCAGTACTTC. It encodes CASRVTGGSIEQYF.

This clone was counted once. CDR3 loop: CATPWAGFTGELFF. DNA of the CDR3: TGTGCCACCCCCTGGGCCGGTTTCACCGGGGAGCTGTTTTTT. The rearrangement joins TRBV30 to TRBJ2-2; D gene ambiguous. Germline loops: CDR1 GTSNPN, CDR2 SVGIG (reference sequence). The CDR3 is 14 residues long. The V and J ends lost 8 bases and 4 bases respectively, with 17 bases between them.

The chain links TRBV6-5 to TRBJ2-7, with no clear D. Germline V gene lookup returns CDR1 MNHEY and CDR2 SVGAGI. This CDR3 region has 13 residues. Trimming cost V 2 bases and J 4 bases, with 9 bases left between them. CDR3 DNA: TGTGCCAGCAGTTACGACACAAGTTACGAGCAGTACTTC. Amino acid sequence: CASSYDTSYEQYF.

The V call is TRBV28, the J call TRBJ2-5; D is perhaps TRBD2 (6 bases). This CDR3 is built from 14 residues. CDR1 and CDR2 (germline): MDHEN, SYDVKM. The ends were cut back, 5 bases at V and 7 bases at J, with 17 bases in the middle. The CDR3 is CASSLWGELGTQYF. Here the CDR3 DNA reads TGTGCCAGCAGTCTCTGGGGGGAGTTAGGGACCCAGTACTTC.

The rearrangement uses TRBV7-3 and TRBJ2-2; no clear D. This CDR3 is built from 13 residues. V was clipped by 5 bases and J by 6 bases, with 10 bases between them. Germline values: CDR1 SGHTA, CDR2 FQGTGA. The chain's CDR3 is CASSPSMAGELFF. CDR3 DNA sequence: TGTGCCAGCAGCCCCTCTATGGCCGGGGAGCTGTTTTTT.

The V gene is TRBV28, the J gene TRBJ1-1; 9 bases fit TRBD1. The CDR3 loop spans 15 amino acids. The germline gives CDR1 MDHEN, CDR2 SYDVKM. The trim removed 2 bases at V and 2 bases at J, leaving 3 bases unmatched. CDR3 sequence reads: CASSLTGGLNTEAFF. The CDR3 DNA reads as TGTGCCAGCAGTTTAACAGGGGGCCTTAACACTGAAGCTTTCTTT.

The chain employs TRBV7-9 and TRBJ2-7; TRBD1 is a possible D gene (5 bases). The CDR3 spans 15 residues. V was clipped by 6 bases and J by 8 bases, with 23 bases between them. Germline V CDR1 and CDR2: SEHNR, FQNEAQ (reference sequence). CDR3 amino acids: CASSPLRGITTKQYF. CDR3 coding DNA: TGTGCCAGCAGTCCGTTAAGGGGAATTACTACGAAGCAGTACTTC.

The chain couples TRBV4-3 to TRBJ2-3; TRBD2 matches at 10 bases. The CDR3 is 17 residues long. CDR1 LGHNA and CDR2 YSLEER come from the germline V gene. Trimming at V came to 0 bases and at J to 5 bases, leaving 8 bases not matched to a gene. The CDR3 coding sequence is TGCGCCAGCAGCCAAGATGGAGCGGGGGGGCCTAGAGATACGCAGTATTTT. It translates to CASSQDGAGGPRDTQYF.

This clone occurred a few times. The CDR3 nucleotides are TGCGCCAGCAGCCAAGTAGTTCTCGGGGGGCCGAGGAAGAACACTGAAGCTTTCTTT. This gives the protein CASSQVVLGGPRKNTEAFF. The chain uses TRBV4-1 and TRBJ1-1; the D gene is possibly TRBD1 (6 bases). The CDR3 consists of 19 residues. Between the trimmed V and J ends, which lost 1 base and 1 base, there was a span of 22 bases. Per the germline V gene, CDR1 is MGHRA and CDR2 is YSYEKL.

This chain connects TRBV19 to TRBJ2-1; 10 nucleotides align to TRBD1. Germline assignment: CDR1 LNHDA and CDR2 SQIVND (reference sequence). The CDR3 is 15 amino acids. V shed 5 bases, J shed 3 bases, and the junction held 4 bases outside the gene matches. The CDR3 is CASSPRTGGYNEQFF. The CDR3 nucleotides read TGTGCCAGTAGTCCACGGACAGGGGGCTACAATGAGCAGTTCTTC.

This chain uses TRBV11-1 with TRBJ2-5; D not resolved. The V and J ends lost 1 base and 5 bases respectively, with 5 bases between them. The germline gives CDR1 SGHAT, CDR2 FQDESV (reference sequence). The CDR3 is 12 residues long. Here the CDR3 DNA reads TGTGCCAGCAGCTTAGAACAGGAGACCCAGTACTTC. As protein: CASSLEQETQYF. The whole variable domain, remainder taken from reference TRBV11-1 and TRBJ2-5, is EAEVAQSPRYKITEKSQAVAFWCDPISGHATLYWYRQILGQGPELLVQFQDESVVDDSQLPKDRFSAERLKGVDSTLKIQPAELGDSAMYLCASSLEQETQYFGPGTRLLVL.

CDR3 bases: TGTGCCAGCAGCTTCTATAGCAAGAATGAAAAACTGTTTTTT. Its protein product is CASSFYSKNEKLFF. V and J are TRBV5-6 and TRBJ1-4; D is undetermined. V shed 2 bases and J shed 5 bases, with 10 bases lying between them. The CDR3 covers 14 residues. Germline V gene sequence: CDR1 SGHDT, CDR2 YYEEEE.